At least ten counts were recorded for the clone carrying this T cell receptor (beta chain). The ends were cut back, 5 bases at V and 4 bases at J, with 14 bases in the middle. CDR3 length: 15 amino acids. Amplified regions were TCR beta CDR3 sequences from RNA transcripts. In the first-round RT-PCR of the TCR CDR3, the HTBI primer set was used. TCRdb passed the multiplex PCR reads through MiXCR, listing each CDR3 protein once. This sample has about 570,000 distinct CDR3 sequences, with around 42% found just once. This sample was taken from a study of T cells in Graves' hyperthyroidism and ophthalmopathy.

This sequence was found in an adult woman with Graves' disease, either hyperthyroidism or ophthalmopathy (not recorded which). V and J are TRBV12-3 or TRBV12-4 and TRBJ1-4, with D possibly TRBD1 on 6 matching bases. The material sequenced was peripheral blood or thyroid tissue (not recorded which). CDR3 nucleotide sequence: TGTGCCAGCAGTCCAAGGACAGATAATAATGAAAAACTGTTTTTT. Translating it yields CASSPRTDNNEKLFF.